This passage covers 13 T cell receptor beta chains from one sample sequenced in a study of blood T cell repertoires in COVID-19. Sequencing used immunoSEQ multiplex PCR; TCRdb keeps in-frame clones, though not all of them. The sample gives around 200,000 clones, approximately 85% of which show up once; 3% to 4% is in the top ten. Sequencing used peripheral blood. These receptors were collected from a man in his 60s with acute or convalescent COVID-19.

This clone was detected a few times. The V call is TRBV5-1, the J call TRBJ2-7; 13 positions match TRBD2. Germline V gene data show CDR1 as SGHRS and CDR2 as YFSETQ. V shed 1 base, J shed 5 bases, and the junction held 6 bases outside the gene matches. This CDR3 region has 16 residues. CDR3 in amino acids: CASSLHGLAGEDEQYF. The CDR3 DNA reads TGCGCCAGCAGCTTGCACGGACTAGCGGGAGAGGACGAGCAGTACTTC.

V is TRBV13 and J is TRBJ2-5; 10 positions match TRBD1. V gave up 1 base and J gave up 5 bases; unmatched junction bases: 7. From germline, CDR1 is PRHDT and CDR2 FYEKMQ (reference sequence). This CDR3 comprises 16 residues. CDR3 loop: CASSLEGTGAGETQYF. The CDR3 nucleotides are TGTGCCAGCAGCTTAGAGGGGACAGGGGCGGGCGAGACCCAGTACTTC. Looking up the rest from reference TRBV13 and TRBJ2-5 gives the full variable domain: AAGVIQSPRHLIKEKRETATLKCYPIPRHDTVYWYQQGPGQDPQFLISFYEKMQSDKGSIPDRFSAQQFSDYHSELNMSSLELGDSALYFCASSLEGTGAGETQYFGPGTRLLVL.

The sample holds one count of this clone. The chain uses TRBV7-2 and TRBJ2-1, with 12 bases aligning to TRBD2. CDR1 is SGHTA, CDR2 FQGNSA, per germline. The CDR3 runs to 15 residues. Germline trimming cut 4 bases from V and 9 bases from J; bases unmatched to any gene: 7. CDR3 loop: CASSYGLAGRGEQFF. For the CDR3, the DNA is TGTGCCAGCAGCTACGGACTAGCGGGACGGGGTGAGCAGTTCTTC. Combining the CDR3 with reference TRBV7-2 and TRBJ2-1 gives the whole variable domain GAGVSQSPSNKVTEKGKDVELRCDPISGHTALYWYRQSLGQGLEFLIYFQGNSAPDKSGLPSDRFSAERTGGSVSTLTIQRTQQEDSAVYLCASSYGLAGRGEQFFGPGTRLTVL.

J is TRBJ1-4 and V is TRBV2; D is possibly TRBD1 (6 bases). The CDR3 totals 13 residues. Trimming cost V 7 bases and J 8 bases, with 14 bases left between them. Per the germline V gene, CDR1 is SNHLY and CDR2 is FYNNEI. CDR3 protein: CASTLTGYEKLFF. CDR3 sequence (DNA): TGTGCCAGCACCTTGACAGGTTACGAAAAACTGTTTTTT.

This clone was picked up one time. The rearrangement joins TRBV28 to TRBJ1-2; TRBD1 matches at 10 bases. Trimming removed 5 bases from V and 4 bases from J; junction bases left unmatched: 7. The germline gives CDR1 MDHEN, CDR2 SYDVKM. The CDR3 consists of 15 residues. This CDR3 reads CASSPRDRGAYGYTF. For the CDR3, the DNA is TGTGCCAGCAGTCCCCGGGACAGGGGAGCCTATGGCTACACCTTC.

This chain's CDR3 is CASSRDSSQNQPQHF. The CDR3 DNA is TGTGCCAGCAGCCGGGACAGCAGCCAGAATCAGCCCCAGCATTTT. The chain links TRBV2 to TRBJ1-5; 7 nucleotides match TRBD1. CDR1 and CDR2 from the germline V gene are SNHLY and FYNNEI. The CDR3 consists of 15 residues. V shed 6 bases, J shed 4 bases, and the junction held 9 bases outside the gene matches.

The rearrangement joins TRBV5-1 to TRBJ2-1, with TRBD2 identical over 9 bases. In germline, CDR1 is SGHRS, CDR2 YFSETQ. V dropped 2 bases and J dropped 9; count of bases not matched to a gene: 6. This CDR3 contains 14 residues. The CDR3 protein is CASSLPGLASEQFF. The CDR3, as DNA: TGCGCCAGCAGCTTACCGGGACTAGCATCTGAGCAGTTCTTC.

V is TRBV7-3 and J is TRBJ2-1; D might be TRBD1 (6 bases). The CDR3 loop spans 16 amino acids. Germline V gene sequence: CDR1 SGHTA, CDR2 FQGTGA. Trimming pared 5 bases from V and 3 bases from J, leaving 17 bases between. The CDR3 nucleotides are TGTGCCAGCAGCGACGGGTCGGGACACCACTACAATGAGCAGTTCTTC. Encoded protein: CASSDGSGHHYNEQFF.

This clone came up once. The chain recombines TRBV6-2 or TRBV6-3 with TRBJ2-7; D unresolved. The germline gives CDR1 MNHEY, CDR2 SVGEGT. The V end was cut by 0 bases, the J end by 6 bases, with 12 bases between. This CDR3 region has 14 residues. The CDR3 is CASSYSRLTREQYF. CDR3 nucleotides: TGTGCCAGCAGTTACTCGAGATTAACTCGCGAGCAGTACTTC.

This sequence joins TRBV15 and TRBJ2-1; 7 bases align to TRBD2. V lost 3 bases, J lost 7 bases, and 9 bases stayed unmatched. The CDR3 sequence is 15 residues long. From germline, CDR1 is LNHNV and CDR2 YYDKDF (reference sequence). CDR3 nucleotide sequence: TGTGCCACCAGCAGCACCCACGGGGGGATAAATGAGCAGTTCTTC. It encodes CATSSTHGGINEQFF.

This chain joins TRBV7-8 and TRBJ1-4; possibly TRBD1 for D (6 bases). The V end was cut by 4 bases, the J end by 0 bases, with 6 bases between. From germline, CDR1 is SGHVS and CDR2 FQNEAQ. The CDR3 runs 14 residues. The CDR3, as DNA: TGTGCCAGCAGCTACAGGGCAACTAATGAAAAACTGTTTTTT. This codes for CASSYRATNEKLFF.

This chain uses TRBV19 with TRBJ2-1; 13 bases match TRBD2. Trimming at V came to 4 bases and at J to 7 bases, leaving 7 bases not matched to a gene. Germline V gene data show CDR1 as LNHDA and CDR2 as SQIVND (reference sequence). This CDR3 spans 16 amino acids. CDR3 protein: CASSTLGTSGENEQFF. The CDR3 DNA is TGTGCCAGTAGTACCCTGGGGACTAGCGGGGAAAATGAGCAGTTCTTC. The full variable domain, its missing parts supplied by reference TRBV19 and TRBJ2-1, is DGGITQSPKYLFRKEGQNVTLSCEQNLNHDAMYWYRQDPGQGLRLIYYSQIVNDFQKGDIAEGYSVSREKKESFPLTVTSAQKNPTAFYLCASSTLGTSGENEQFFGPGTRLTVL.

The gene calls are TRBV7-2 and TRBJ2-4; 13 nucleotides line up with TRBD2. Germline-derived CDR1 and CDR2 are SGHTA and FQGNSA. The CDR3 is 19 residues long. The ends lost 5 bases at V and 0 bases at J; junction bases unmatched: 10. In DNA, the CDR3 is TGTGCCAGCAGCCAGGGACTAGCGGGAATGTTGGTAGCCAAAAACATTCAGTACTTC. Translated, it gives CASSQGLAGMLVAKNIQYF.